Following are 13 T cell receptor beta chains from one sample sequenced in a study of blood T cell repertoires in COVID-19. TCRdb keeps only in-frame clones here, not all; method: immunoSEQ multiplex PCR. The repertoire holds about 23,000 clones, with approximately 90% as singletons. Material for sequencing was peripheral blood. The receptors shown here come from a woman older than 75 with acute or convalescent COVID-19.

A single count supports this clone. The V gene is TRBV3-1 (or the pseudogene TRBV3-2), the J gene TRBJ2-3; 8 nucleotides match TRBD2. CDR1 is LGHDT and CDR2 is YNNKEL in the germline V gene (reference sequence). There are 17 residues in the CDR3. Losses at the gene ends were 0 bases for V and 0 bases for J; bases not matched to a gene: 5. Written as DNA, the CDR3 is TGTGCCAGCAGCCAAGATTGGGGCGGGAGGAGCACAGATACGCAGTATTTT. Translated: CASSQDWGGRSTDTQYF.

As DNA, the CDR3 is TGTGCAAGTCGCTTAGTTCAGGAGGTGAGCTCTGGAAACACCATATATTTT. This codes for CASRLVQEVSSGNTIYF. The genes are TRBV12-2 and TRBJ1-3. TRBV12-2 is a documented pseudogene. This CDR3 contains 17 residues.

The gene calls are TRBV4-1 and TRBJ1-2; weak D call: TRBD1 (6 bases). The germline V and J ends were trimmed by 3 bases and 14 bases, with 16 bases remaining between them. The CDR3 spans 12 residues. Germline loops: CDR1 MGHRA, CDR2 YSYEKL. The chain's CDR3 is CASSQDGTLATF. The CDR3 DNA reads TGCGCCAGCAGCCAGGACGGGACACTCGCGACCTTC.

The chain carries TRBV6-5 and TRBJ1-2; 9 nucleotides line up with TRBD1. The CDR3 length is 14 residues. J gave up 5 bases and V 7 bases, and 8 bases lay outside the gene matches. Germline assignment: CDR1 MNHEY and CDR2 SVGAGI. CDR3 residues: CASKPGQGSYGYTF. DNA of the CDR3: TGTGCCAGCAAACCGGGACAGGGTTCATATGGCTACACCTTC.

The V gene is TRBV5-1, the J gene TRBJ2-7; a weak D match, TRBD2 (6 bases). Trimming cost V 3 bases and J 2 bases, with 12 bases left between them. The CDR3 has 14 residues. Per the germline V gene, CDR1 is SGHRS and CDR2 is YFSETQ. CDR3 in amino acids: CASSSGGTPYEQYF. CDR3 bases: TGCGCCAGCAGCTCGGGCGGGACGCCCTACGAGCAGTACTTC.

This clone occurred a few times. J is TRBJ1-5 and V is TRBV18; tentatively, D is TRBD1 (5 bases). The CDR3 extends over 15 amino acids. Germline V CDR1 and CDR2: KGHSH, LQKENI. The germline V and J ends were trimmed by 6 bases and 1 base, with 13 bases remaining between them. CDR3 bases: TGTGCCAGCTCCGAAGGGGAAGGCAGCAATCAGCCCCAGCATTTT. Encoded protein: CASSEGEGSNQPQHF.

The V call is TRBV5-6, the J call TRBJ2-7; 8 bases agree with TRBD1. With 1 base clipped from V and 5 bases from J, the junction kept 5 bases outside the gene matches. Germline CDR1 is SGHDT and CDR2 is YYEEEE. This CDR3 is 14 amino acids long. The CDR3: CASSLWTGLHEQYF. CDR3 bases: TGTGCCAGCAGCTTGTGGACAGGGCTCCACGAGCAGTACTTC.

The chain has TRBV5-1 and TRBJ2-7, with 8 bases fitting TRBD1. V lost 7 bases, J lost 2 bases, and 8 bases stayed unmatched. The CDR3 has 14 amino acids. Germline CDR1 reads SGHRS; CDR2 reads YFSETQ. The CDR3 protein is CASQSGTGTYEQYF. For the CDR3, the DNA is TGCGCCAGCCAGTCCGGGACAGGAACCTACGAGCAGTACTTC.

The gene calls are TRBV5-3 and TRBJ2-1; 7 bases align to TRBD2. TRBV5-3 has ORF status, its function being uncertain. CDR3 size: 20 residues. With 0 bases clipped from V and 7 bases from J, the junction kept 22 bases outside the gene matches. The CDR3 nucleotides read TGTGCCAGAAGCTTGGCCGTGACGGGAGGAGGCCGAATCCTAGGGAATGAGCAGTTCTTC. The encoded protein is CARSLAVTGGGRILGNEQFF.

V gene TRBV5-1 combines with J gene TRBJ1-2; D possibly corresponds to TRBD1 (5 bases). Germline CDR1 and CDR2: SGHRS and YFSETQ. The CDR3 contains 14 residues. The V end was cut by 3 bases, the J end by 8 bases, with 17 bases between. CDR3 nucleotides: TGCGCCAGCAGCTCTGGGGAGGGGATGGGCGGCTACACCTTC. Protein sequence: CASSSGEGMGGYTF.

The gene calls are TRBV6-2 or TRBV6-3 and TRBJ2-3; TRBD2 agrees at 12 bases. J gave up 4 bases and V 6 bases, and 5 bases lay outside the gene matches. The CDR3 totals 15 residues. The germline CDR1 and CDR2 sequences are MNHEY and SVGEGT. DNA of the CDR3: TGTGCCAGCAGCAGGACTAGCGGGGTGGCAGATACGCAGTATTTT. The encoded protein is CASSRTSGVADTQYF.

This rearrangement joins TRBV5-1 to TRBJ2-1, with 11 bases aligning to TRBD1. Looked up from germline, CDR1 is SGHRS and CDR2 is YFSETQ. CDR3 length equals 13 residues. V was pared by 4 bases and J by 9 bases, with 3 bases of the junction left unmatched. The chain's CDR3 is CASSQGQGGEQFF. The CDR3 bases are TGCGCCAGCAGCCAGGGACAGGGGGGTGAGCAGTTCTTC.

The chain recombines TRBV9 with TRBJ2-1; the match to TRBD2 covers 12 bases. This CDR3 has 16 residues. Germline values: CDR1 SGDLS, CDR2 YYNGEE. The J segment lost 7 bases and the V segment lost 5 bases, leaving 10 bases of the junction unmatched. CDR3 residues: CASRTDETSGSNEQFF. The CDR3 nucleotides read TGTGCCAGCAGGACAGACGAGACTAGCGGGAGTAATGAGCAGTTCTTC.